These 30 T cell receptor beta chains originate from one sample sequenced in a study of T cell repertoires in cytomegalovirus infection. TCRdb reprocessed the reads with MiXCR, giving one entry per CDR3 protein. The profile shows roughly 760,000 distinct CDR3 sequences, less than 40% of them singletons. Sequenced: PBMCs. These receptors came from a human donor in good health (CMV status not recorded). Some clones in this sample may be carry-over from other donors' samples.

This CDR3 is CASSLEVGSYNEQFF. The CDR3 region has the DNA TGTGCCAGCAGCTTAGAGGTGGGATCCTACAATGAGCAGTTCTTC. The chain links TRBV7-2 to TRBJ2-1; D not certain. Germline CDR1 SGHTA, CDR2 FQGNSA. With 1 base removed from V and 1 base from J, the gap between germline ends came to 8 bases. The CDR3 is 15 residues long.

The CDR3 protein is CASMKHRSSYNEQFF. The CDR3 DNA follows: TGTGCCAGCATGAAGCATAGGAGCTCCTACAATGAGCAGTTCTTC. The chain has TRBV12-3 or TRBV12-4 and TRBJ2-1; D unresolved. The CDR3 contains 15 residues. The V end was cut by 7 bases, the J end by 0 bases, with 13 bases between.

This clonotype has just a few counts. The rearrangement uses TRBV18 and TRBJ2-4; D call uncertain. The germline CDR1 and CDR2 sequences are KGHSH and LQKENI. The CDR3 totals 14 residues. V dropped 0 bases and J dropped 4 bases, with 7 bases sitting between them. The CDR3: CASSPPSLKNIQYF. CDR3 in DNA: TGTGCCAGCTCACCACCGTCTCTGAAAAACATTCAGTACTTC.

This clonotype has only a few counts. The CDR3 region is CASSTRPKGSVRERTRQETQYF. The CDR3 DNA reads as TGTGCCAGCAGTACACGGCCTAAGGGGAGCGTTCGGGAACGGACCCGACAAGAGACCCAGTACTTC. The chain uses TRBV27 and TRBJ2-5, with D perhaps assigned TRBD1 or TRBD2 (5 bases each). V lost 5 bases, J lost 2 bases, and 36 bases lay in between. This CDR3 has 22 residues. CDR1 and CDR2 from the germline V gene are MNHEY and SMNVEV (reference sequence).

The chain has TRBV30 and TRBJ1-1; tentatively, D is TRBD1 (5 bases). Trimming pared 2 bases from V and 0 bases from J, leaving 13 bases between. CDR1 is GTSNPN and CDR2 is SVGIG in the germline V gene (reference sequence). This CDR3 is built from 15 residues. CDR3 DNA sequence: TGTGCCTGGAGTCACGGGGGGACCATGAACACTGAAGCTTTCTTT. Residues: CAWSHGGTMNTEAFF.

The genes are TRBV15 and TRBJ2-5; D remains unclear. V lost 4 bases and J lost 0, with 6 bases in between. CDR1 and CDR2 (germline): LNHNV, YYDKDF (reference sequence). This CDR3 is built from 13 residues. The CDR3 protein is CATSKRHQETQYF. DNA for the CDR3: TGTGCCACCAGCAAAAGACACCAAGAGACCCAGTACTTC.

Note on this clonotype: The CDR3 carries no conserved terminal phenylalanine or tryptophan, so it likely arises from a read error. V gene TRBV5-1 combines with J gene TRBJ2-7; D is ambiguous. V was shortened by 3 bases and J by 3 bases, with 19 bases between the two germline ends. Germline V gene sequence: CDR1 SGHRS, CDR2 YFSETQ. CDR3 length equals 16 residues. This chain's CDR3 is CASSSSTEPPIYEQYL. The DNA for the CDR3 is TGCGCCAGCAGCTCGTCGACTGAACCTCCTATCTACGAGCAGTACTTA.

V is TRBV28 and J is TRBJ1-5; D is unresolved. CDR1 MDHEN and CDR2 SYDVKM come from the germline V gene. The V end lost 3 bases, the J end lost 7 bases, and 10 bases lay between the germline ends. The CDR3 length is 13 residues. The CDR3 loop reads CASSFGVSQPQHF. The CDR3 coding sequence is TGTGCCAGCAGTTTTGGGGTTAGCCAGCCCCAGCATTTT.

The table lists this clonotype with a few counts. The V call is TRBV12-3 or TRBV12-4, the J call TRBJ1-4, with a weak D call TRBD1 (5 bases). Trimming removed 5 bases at V and 6 bases at J, with 10 bases between. The CDR3 runs to 13 residues. The CDR3 loop is CASSPSGHEKLFF. DNA for the CDR3: TGTGCCAGCAGTCCCTCGGGGCATGAAAAACTGTTTTTT.

There are a few counts of this clonotype. The rearrangement joins TRBV7-8 to TRBJ1-1; no firm D call. CDR3 length equals 14 residues. V dropped 6 bases and J dropped 6 bases, with 17 bases sitting between them. The germline gives CDR1 SGHVS, CDR2 FQNEAQ. The DNA for the CDR3 is TGTGCCAGCAGTCTCACTCGGGCCGGCGCTGAAGCTTTCTTT. Amino acids: CASSLTRAGAEAFF.

This clonotype has at least ten counts. The rearrangement links TRBV7-2 to TRBJ2-3; D is unclear. From germline, CDR1 is SGHTA and CDR2 FQGNSA. The CDR3 has 14 residues. V was clipped by 2 bases and J by 3 bases, with 9 bases between them. The DNA of the CDR3 is TGTGCCAGCAGCTTAAGTGCGTGGACAGATACGCAGTATTTT. This encodes CASSLSAWTDTQYF.

This chain connects TRBV7-6 to TRBJ2-2, with 9 positions matching TRBD2. CDR1 is SGHVS and CDR2 is FNYEAQ in the germline V gene. The length of the CDR3 is 17 residues. The trim removed 3 bases at V and 7 bases at J, leaving 12 bases unmatched. The CDR3 region is CASSFTAGGTRGGELFF. CDR3 nucleotide sequence: TGTGCCAGCAGCTTTACGGCGGGGGGGACTCGTGGCGGGGAGCTGTTTTTT.

The sample holds a few counts of this clonotype. The chain has TRBV7-8 and TRBJ1-1, with D maybe TRBD1 (5 bases). CDR3 length: 18 amino acids. Trimming removed 5 bases at V and 0 bases at J, with 22 bases between. Germline V gene sequence: CDR1 SGHVS, CDR2 FQNEAQ. The CDR3 protein is CASSSRRRGARMNTEAFF. The CDR3 nucleotides read TGTGCCAGCAGCAGTAGGCGCCGTGGGGCAAGGATGAACACTGAAGCTTTCTTT.

For this clonotype: One base away lies a much larger clone, so this may be a sequencing read error. The chain joins TRBV19 to TRBJ1-2, with D perhaps TRBD1 (6 bases). The CDR3 is 15 amino acids. The germline V gene encodes CDR1 LNHDA and CDR2 SQIVND (reference sequence). The CDR3 DNA is TGTGCCAGTAGTCCAAGACTGGGGGCGTACTATGTCTACACCTTC. Translated, it gives CASSPRLGAYYVYTF.

The chain has TRBV6-1 and TRBJ2-2; a possible D gene is TRBD1 (6 bases). Trimming removed 5 bases from V and 6 bases from J, with 13 bases in between. The CDR3 sequence is 14 residues long. CDR1 MNHNS and CDR2 SASEGT come from the germline V gene. The CDR3 reads CASSPRDNSGELFF. As DNA, the CDR3 is TGTGCCAGCAGTCCCCGGGACAATTCCGGGGAGCTGTTTTTT.

A word on this clonotype: The junction departs from germline at one end; a sequencing error may be responsible. V gene TRBV5-4 combines with J gene TRBJ2-6, with D possibly being TRBD1 (6 bases). Germline-derived CDR1 and CDR2 are SGHNT and YYREEE (reference sequence). CDR3 length: 15 amino acids. Written as DNA, the CDR3 is TGTGCCAGCAGCTCGACAGGCTCTGGGGCCAACGTCATGACTTTC. As protein: CASSSTGSGANVMTF.

This sequence joins TRBV9 and TRBJ2-3; the D gene could be TRBD1 or TRBD2 (6 bases each). Germline assignment: CDR1 SGDLS and CDR2 YYNGEE. The CDR3 is made up of 16 amino acids. V shed 0 bases and J shed 2 bases, with 13 bases lying between them. In nucleotides, the CDR3 is TGTGCCAGCAGCGTAGGTGGGGGGCTAATCACAGATACGCAGTATTTT. It translates to CASSVGGGLITDTQYF. The complete variable domain, with remaining parts taken from reference TRBV9 and TRBJ2-3, reads DSGVTQTPKHLITATGQRVTLRCSPRSGDLSVYWYQQSLDQGLQFLIQYYNGEERAKGNILERFSAQQFPDLHSELNLSSLELGDSALYFCASSVGGGLITDTQYFGPGTRLTVL.

V usage is TRBV3-1 and J usage is TRBJ1-3; D is perhaps TRBD1 (5 bases). Trimming cost V 1 base and J 3 bases, with 16 bases left between them. Per the germline V gene, CDR1 is LGHDT and CDR2 is YNNKEL (reference sequence). This CDR3 region has 17 residues. Here the CDR3 DNA reads TGTGCCAGCAGCCAAGTTTCGCAGGGATCGTATGGAAACACCATATATTTT. It is translated as CASSQVSQGSYGNTIYF.

V is TRBV12-3 or TRBV12-4 and J is TRBJ2-1; 14 nucleotides match TRBD2. CDR3 size: 20 residues. V lost 4 bases and J lost 8; bases outside the gene matches: 19. Here the CDR3 reads CASSWGTWTSGRYIIYEQFF. The CDR3 DNA reads TGTGCCAGCAGTTGGGGGACATGGACTAGCGGGAGGTACATAATATATGAGCAGTTCTTC.

This clonotype has more than one count but fewer than ten. The gene calls are TRBV12-3 or TRBV12-4 and TRBJ2-3; 11 nucleotides align to TRBD2. CDR3 length: 17 amino acids. The trim removed 4 bases at V and 4 bases at J, leaving 10 bases unmatched. CDR3 in DNA: TGTGCCAGCAGTTACAGCGTGGGACTAGCGGAGTCAGATACGCAGTATTTT. This encodes CASSYSVGLAESDTQYF.

V gene TRBV5-1 combines with J gene TRBJ2-7, with TRBD1 identical over 9 bases. Germline CDR1 reads SGHRS; CDR2 reads YFSETQ. The CDR3 length is 16 residues. Trimming at V came to 5 bases and at J to 3 bases, leaving 12 bases not matched to a gene. CDR3 sequence reads: CASREITGTGSYEQYF. Here the CDR3 DNA reads TGCGCCAGCAGGGAGATAACCGGGACAGGGAGCTACGAGCAGTACTTC.

The count of this clonotype is one. One base away lies a much larger clone, so this may be a sequencing read error. CDR3 amino acids: CSSSYGPDRLYF. The CDR3 nucleotides read TGTTCCAGCAGTTACGGACCCGATCGGTTATATTTT. The chain couples TRBV12-3 or TRBV12-4 to TRBJ1-3; D gene uncertain. The CDR3 has 12 amino acids.

This rearrangement joins TRBV27 to TRBJ2-6; TRBD2 might be the D (5 bases). This CDR3 is 15 amino acids long. From germline, CDR1 is MNHEY and CDR2 SMNVEV (reference sequence). With 6 bases removed from V and 0 bases from J, the gap between germline ends came to 9 bases. The CDR3 coding sequence is TGTGCCAGCAGAGCCCGGGACTCTGGGGCCAACGTCCTGACTTTC. It yields the protein CASRARDSGANVLTF.

This clonotype was counted many times. This CDR3 is CASSPGLNSPLHF. CDR3 DNA: TGTGCCAGCAGCCCGGGACTTAATTCACCCCTCCACTTT. This chain joins TRBV7-6 and TRBJ1-6; a possible D gene is TRBD1 (5 bases). Trimming left V 5 bases short and J 6 bases short, with 8 bases between. CDR1 is SGHVS, CDR2 FNYEAQ, per germline. This CDR3 region has 13 residues.

This clonotype was seen a few times. The chain has TRBV6-5 and TRBJ1-1, with 7 bases that match TRBD1. Germline CDR1 and CDR2: MNHEY and SVGAGI. The CDR3 is 13 amino acids. V gave up 5 bases and J gave up 8 bases; unmatched junction bases: 8. In nucleotides, the CDR3 is TGTGCCAGCAGTACTACGGAGGGACAGGAAGCTTTCTTT. Its protein is CASSTTEGQEAFF.

There are a few counts of this clonotype. The CDR3 is CSVDRGQGGETQYF. The CDR3 nucleotides are TGCAGCGTTGACCGCGGGCAGGGTGGAGAGACCCAGTACTTC. V gene TRBV29-1 combines with J gene TRBJ2-5; D tentatively fits TRBD1 or TRBD2 (5 bases each). This CDR3 is 14 amino acids long. The germline gives CDR1 SQVTM, CDR2 ANQGSEA. Trimming removed 3 bases from V and 4 bases from J, with 15 bases in between.

This clonotype was observed a handful of times. The CDR3 nucleotides read TGTGCCAGCAGCACCTGCTGGGTGGGGGACAGGGGGCTTTCACCCCTCCACTTT. Translation: CASSTCWVGDRGLSPLHF. V and J are TRBV11-3 and TRBJ1-6, with TRBD1 matching 12 bases. CDR3 length: 18 residues. The V segment lost 5 bases and the J segment 9 bases; nucleotides outside the gene matches: 14. Germline V gene sequence: CDR1 SGHNT, CDR2 YENEEA.

This chain uses TRBV11-1 with TRBJ1-1; TRBD1 matches 10 bases. Trimming removed 4 bases from V and 4 bases from J; junction bases left unmatched: 15. The CDR3 is 18 amino acids. CDR1 is SGHAT and CDR2 is FQDESV in the germline V gene (reference sequence). CDR3 region: CASSYATVTGGEGTEAFF. The CDR3 region has the DNA TGTGCCAGCAGCTACGCTACCGTGACAGGGGGCGAGGGCACTGAAGCTTTCTTT.

This rearrangement joins TRBV25-1 to TRBJ2-3; weak D call: TRBD1 (5 bases). The CDR3 length is 15 residues. V was cut by 4 bases and J by 2 bases, with 13 bases left in between. Germline CDR1 and CDR2: MGHDK and SYGVNS. This CDR3 reads CASSGSRASTDTQYF. The CDR3, as DNA: TGTGCCAGCAGTGGGTCCAGGGCTTCCACAGATACGCAGTATTTT. The whole variable domain, filled in from reference TRBV25-1 and TRBJ2-3, reads EADIYQTPRYLVIGTGKKITLECSQTMGHDKMYWYQQDPGMELHLIHYSYGVNSTEKGDLSSESTVSRIRTEHFPLTLESARPSHTSQYLCASSGSRASTDTQYFGPGTRLTVL.

The chain joins TRBV12-3 or TRBV12-4 to TRBJ1-5, with no clear D. The V end lost 0 bases, the J end lost 7 bases, and 16 bases lay between the germline ends. The CDR3 has 16 residues. The DNA for the CDR3 is TGTGCCAGCAGTTTAGCCCCGGACCTGGCTAGACAGCCCCAGCATTTT. Protein: CASSLAPDLARQPQHF.